Detailed here is one T cell receptor beta chain. The sample holds many counts of this clonotype. What this receptor recognizes is not known. Qualities for individual bases were not recorded, and no much larger clone is one base off. Healthy controls were blood bank volunteers in Maryland, USA. TCR libraries for sorted subsets were made from roughly 1 million sorted CD4+ or CD8+ T cells. Peripheral blood was subjected to Ficoll-Hypaque density gradient centrifugation to isolate PBMCs, which were then cryopreserved in liquid nitrogen. Paired sorted CD4+ and CD8+ subsets came from healthy controls, HAM/TSP patients and MS patients. This entry comes from a study of neurological immune-mediated disorders (dated by TCRdb to 2018 to 2020). For the wider study: Using UMI-based sequencing, the study compared peripheral blood TCR-beta repertoires from patients with HTLV-I-associated myelopathy (HAM/TSP), patients with multiple sclerosis, and healthy controls. Alongside PBMC samples, the set of 106 TCR-beta libraries contained longitudinal samples, technical triplicates, and paired CD4+ and CD8+ T-cell subsets that had been sorted. The cohort included approximately 68 subjects: roughly 15 with HAM/TSP, about 35 with multiple sclerosis, and some 20 healthy controls. General findings and caveats noted by the study authors: Expanded clones from different subjects shared no identical CDR3 amino acid sequences, which suggests that TCR-beta repertoires were private in all groups. TCR clonal expansion was highest in HAM/TSP patients and lowest in MS patients, with MS patients falling below even healthy controls.

The CDR3, from cysteine to phenylalanine, totals 16 residues. The CDR3 DNA has 48 bases and is translated from base 1. V loses 4 bases of germline sequence and J loses 0 bases, and the interval between the two ends is 16 bases. CDR1 and CDR2, looked up from the germline V gene (reference sequence), are MNHEY and SMNVEV. cDNA synthesis used template-switch 5'RACE with a primer carrying a 10-nucleotide random unique molecular identifier tagging each TCR transcript. Every sequencing run yielded over 180 million TCR-beta sequences covering 15-18 subjects. The RNeasy kit was used to extract total RNA. Using the KAPA Real-time Library Amplification kit, TCR-beta VDJ regions were amplified with primers for the TCR constant region and the 5'RACE anchor. Sample indexes and Illumina adaptors were added in a first PCR, and a second PCR then increased library yield. The roughly 650 bp TCR product was size-selected on a 2% E-gel SizeSelection system after Ampure bead purification. Before pooling, libraries had their quality checked on a Bioanalyzer, their concentration measured with Qubit, and their quantity determined with the Kapa Library Quantification kit. Paired-end 2 x 150 bp sequencing of the libraries was performed on an Illumina HiSeq 2500. To increase sequence diversity, about 24-32% phiX was spiked into each library pool. The study's own analysis went as follows. Quality-filtered reads were processed with the UMI-based MiGEC pipeline, and over 75% of raw TCR sequences were removed by the MiGEC pipeline during error correction. IMGT germline references were used for alignment of VDJ genes, and clonotypes were defined by a unique CDR3 amino acid sequence together with V-J genes. Clonal expansion, Shannon diversity and CDR3 relatedness (CalcPairwiseDistances, ClusterSamples) were evaluated with VDJtools, and phylogenetic trees were built with CLCbio workbench. A clone was classed as expanded if it had 8 or more unique UMIs, a cutoff based on coefficient-of-variation modelling across technical triplicates. TCRdb handled the public reads itself, with Q25 trimming in fastp and clone calling in MiXCR, and kept productive beta chains. Each CDR3 protein gets just one entry, which takes the most common genes and DNA from the rows behind it. The V and J calls here are based on TCRdb, not the publication. This sample comprises some 30,000 distinct CDR3 sequences, under 6.5% of them detected only once. Approximately 2.1% of the sample is in the top ten clones.

The sequence was obtained from a woman aged 45-65 years in good health. Sequences were obtained from CD4+ T cells from blood. The V and J genes are TRBV27 and TRBJ2-7; TRBD2 is perhaps the D gene, given 6 matching bases. The sequenced DNA: TGTGCCAGCAGTTCGTCTTTCGCGGGATCCTCCTACGAGCAGTACTTC. Its coded protein is CASSSSFAGSSYEQYF.